This T cell receptor beta chain comes out of a study of T cells in Graves' hyperthyroidism and ophthalmopathy. Notes on the study in general: It was a median around 6 months before onset that the model predicted ophthalmopathy.

Diagnoses were made from clinical symptoms, serum measures (thyroxine and TRAb), thyroid ultrasound and orbital computed tomography. Details on this clonotype: What it binds is not known.

V was shortened by 3 bases and J by 7 bases, with 13 bases between the two germline ends. This CDR3 is 14 amino acids long. Germline V lookup: CDR1 ENHRY, CDR2 SYGVKD. RNA transcripts yielded amplified TCR beta CDR3 regions. The TCR CDR3 was amplified in a first-round RT-PCR using the HTBI primer set. Via MiXCR, TCRdb re-called the multiplex PCR reads, giving one row per CDR3 protein. Of a few hundred thousand distinct CDR3 sequences listed, around 16% are singletons. Material for sequencing was blood. The chain joins TRBV10-3 to TRBJ1-5; D is possibly TRBD1 (5 bases). The source is a woman aged 45-59 years with Graves' hyperthyroidism. For the CDR3, the DNA is TGTGCCATCAGTGAACTGCAGGGAATCCAGCCCCAGCATTTT. This translates into CAISELQGIQPQHF.